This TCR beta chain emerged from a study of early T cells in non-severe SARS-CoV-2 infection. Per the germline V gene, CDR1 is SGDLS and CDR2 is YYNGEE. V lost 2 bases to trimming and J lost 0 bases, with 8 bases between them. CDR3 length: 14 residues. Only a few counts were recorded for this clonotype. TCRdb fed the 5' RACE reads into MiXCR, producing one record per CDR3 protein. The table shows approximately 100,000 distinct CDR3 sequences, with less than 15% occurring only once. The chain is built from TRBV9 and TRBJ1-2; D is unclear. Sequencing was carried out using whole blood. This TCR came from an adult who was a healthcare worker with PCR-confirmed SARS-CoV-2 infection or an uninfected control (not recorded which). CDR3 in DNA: TGTGCCAGCAGCGTGGCGGAGACTAACTATGGCTACACCTTC. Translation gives CASSVAETNYGYTF.